Below are 18 T cell receptor beta chains sequenced from a single sample in a study of post-analysis software for immune sequencing data. These receptors' targets are unknown. Study findings and constraints: In patients, about five TRBV segments were more frequent than in controls, with TRBV5-6, TRBV5-1 and TRBV20-1 among them.

The TCR beta cDNA libraries contained unique molecular identifiers. TCRdb itself ran the PCR reads through MiXCR, one entry per CDR3 protein. The table has roughly 540,000 distinct CDR3 sequences, approximately 31% seen once. What was sequenced was blood. The receptors originated from a girl aged 2-17 years with multiple sclerosis.

This clonotype has a single count. The junction departs from germline at one end; a sequencing error may be responsible. V and J are TRBV7-2 and TRBJ2-5, with a tentative D call TRBD1 (5 bases). Per the germline V gene, CDR1 is SGHTA and CDR2 is FQGNSA. The CDR3 is 14 residues long. CDR3 bases: TGTGCCAGCAGCTTAGCATGGGGCCAAGGGACCCAGTACTTC. Residues: CASSLAWGQGTQYF.

This clonotype was observed a handful of times. The V gene is TRBV4-1, the J gene TRBJ2-7, with D possibly TRBD1 on 5 matching bases. Germline CDR1 is MGHRA and CDR2 is YSYEKL. Trimming removed 4 bases at V and 3 bases at J, with 16 bases between. The CDR3 runs 15 residues. Written as DNA, the CDR3 is TGCGCCAGCAGCCCAGGGCCCCACAGCTTCTACGAGCAGTACTTC. Protein: CASSPGPHSFYEQYF.

This clonotype was seen a few times. The chain has TRBV20-1 and TRBJ2-7; a weak D match, TRBD1 (6 bases). This CDR3 has 13 residues. The ends were cut back, 1 base at V and 4 bases at J, with 11 bases in the middle. Germline CDR1 and CDR2: DFQATT and SNEGSKA (reference sequence). This CDR3 reads CSARGQVYYEQYF. The CDR3 nucleotides are TGCAGTGCTAGAGGACAGGTCTATTACGAGCAGTACTTC.

V and J are TRBV6-1 and TRBJ1-4; 9 bases are shared with TRBD1. V shed 5 bases, J shed 2 bases, and the junction held 9 bases outside the gene matches. This CDR3 is built from 17 residues. Germline V gene lookup returns CDR1 MNHNS and CDR2 SASEGT. CDR3 coding DNA: TGTGCCAGCAGTCCTCGGACAGGGGTTGCCACTAATGAAAAACTGTTTTTT. Residues: CASSPRTGVATNEKLFF.

With regard to this clonotype: Sequence at one end of the junction differs from germline and may be a read error. The J gene is TRBJ2-1, the V gene TRBV5-1; D ambiguous. Germline CDR1 SGHRS, CDR2 YFSETQ. The CDR3 is 15 amino acids. CDR3 nucleotides: TGCGCCAGCCGCTTTATGGGTGACTCCTACAATGAGCAGTTCTTC. Protein: CASRFMGDSYNEQFF.

The genes are TRBV24-1 and TRBJ1-2; D gene ambiguous. The CDR3 totals 14 residues. CDR1 is KGHDR, CDR2 SFDVKD, per germline. V was trimmed by 0 bases and J by 10 bases, leaving 14 bases between them. The CDR3 nucleotides read TGTGCCACCAGTGATTTGAGCCAGCCCATGACCTACACCTTC. Translated, it gives CATSDLSQPMTYTF.

This chain uses TRBV16 with TRBJ1-4, with no clear D. Trimming cost V 1 base and J 2 bases, with 2 bases left between them. The CDR3 length is 13 residues. Germline lookup yields CDR1 KGHSY and CDR2 FQNENV. This CDR3 is CASSQWTNEKLFF. The CDR3, as DNA: TGTGCCAGCAGCCAATGGACTAATGAAAAACTGTTTTTT.

This clonotype turned up a few times. V usage is TRBV9 and J usage is TRBJ2-7; 7 bases match TRBD1. Germline V gene data show CDR1 as SGDLS and CDR2 as YYNGEE. V gave up 4 bases and J gave up 2 bases; unmatched junction bases: 9. The CDR3 extends over 15 amino acids. CDR3 protein: CASSTGQAETYEQYF. The CDR3 DNA is TGTGCCAGCAGCACCGGACAGGCGGAAACCTACGAGCAGTACTTC.

This clonotype was detected a few times. The V and J genes are TRBV6-5 and TRBJ1-1; 9 positions match TRBD1. The germline gives CDR1 MNHEY, CDR2 SVGAGI. Germline trimming cut 6 bases from V and 3 bases from J; bases unmatched to any gene: 8. The CDR3 loop spans 15 amino acids. This chain's CDR3 is CASRSPRQGDTEAFF. The CDR3 nucleotides read TGTGCCAGCAGATCCCCCCGACAGGGGGACACTGAAGCTTTCTTT.

The V call is TRBV20-1, the J call TRBJ2-1; a weak D match, TRBD2 (6 bases). The V end was cut by 3 bases, the J end by 1 base, with 10 bases between. Germline V gene lookup returns CDR1 DFQATT and CDR2 SNEGSKA (reference sequence). The CDR3 has 14 amino acids. The DNA for the CDR3 is TGCAGTGCTAGGTCTAGCGAGTCCTACAATGAGCAGTTCTTC. Residues: CSARSSESYNEQFF.

The table lists this clonotype with many counts. The chain couples TRBV5-1 to TRBJ2-3; D is perhaps TRBD1 (6 bases). V was clipped by 4 bases and J by 3 bases, with 9 bases between them. There are 13 residues in the CDR3. Germline V gene data show CDR1 as SGHRS and CDR2 as YFSETQ. DNA of the CDR3: TGCGCCAGCAGCACAACAGGGACAGATACGCAGTATTTT. It encodes CASSTTGTDTQYF.

The genes are TRBV14 and TRBJ2-3, with D perhaps matching TRBD2 (6 bases). The germline V and J ends were trimmed by 1 base and 4 bases, with 15 bases remaining between them. This CDR3 is 16 amino acids long. From germline, CDR1 is SGHDN and CDR2 FVKESK. Here the CDR3 DNA reads TGTGCCAGCAGCCAAGTTACTAGCTTATCCCCAGATACGCAGTATTTT. Translated, it gives CASSQVTSLSPDTQYF.

This clonotype was found a few times. This rearrangement joins TRBV12-3 or TRBV12-4 to TRBJ2-3, with D uncertain. The CDR3 loop spans 13 amino acids. V dropped 7 bases and J dropped 5 bases, with 13 bases sitting between them. The CDR3 DNA sequence: TGTGCCAGCACCTTCCTTTTCGGAGATACGCAGTATTTT. It is translated as CASTFLFGDTQYF.

The chain couples TRBV9 to TRBJ2-5; D perhaps matches TRBD2 (6 bases). The CDR3 is 16 residues long. Germline CDR1 SGDLS, CDR2 YYNGEE. V was pared by 4 bases and J by 0 bases, with 16 bases between. The CDR3 reads CASSPGGRVYQETQYF. The CDR3 nucleotides read TGTGCCAGCAGCCCCGGAGGGCGGGTGTACCAAGAGACCCAGTACTTC.

The gene calls are TRBV15 and TRBJ2-4, with 13 nucleotides matching TRBD2. Germline assignment: CDR1 LNHNV and CDR2 YYDKDF (reference sequence). The CDR3 is 21 residues long. V was clipped by 0 bases and J by 0 bases; unmatched bases: 11. The CDR3 here is CATSRDLTSGGPLLAKNIQYF. CDR3 bases: TGTGCCACCAGCAGAGATTTGACTAGCGGGGGGCCACTCCTAGCCAAAAACATTCAGTACTTC.

The rearrangement joins TRBV6-2 or TRBV6-3 to TRBJ2-4, with 7 nucleotides matching TRBD2. The CDR3 runs 15 residues. Germline assignment: CDR1 MNHEY and CDR2 SVGEGT. Germline trimming cut 6 bases from V and 0 bases from J; bases unmatched to any gene: 5. CDR3 coding DNA: TGTGCCAGCAGCGTCGGGGGGTTAGCCAAAAACATTCAGTACTTC. It yields the protein CASSVGGLAKNIQYF.

The chain is built from TRBV5-1 and TRBJ2-1; 10 nucleotides agree with TRBD1. Trimming cost V 3 bases and J 5 bases; bases outside gene matches: 8. CDR1 and CDR2 (germline): SGHRS, YFSETQ. CDR3 length equals 16 residues. The chain's CDR3 is CASSWGGTGAHNEQFF. CDR3 nucleotides: TGCGCCAGCAGCTGGGGTGGGACAGGGGCGCACAATGAGCAGTTCTTC.

This clonotype showed up just a few times. The rearrangement uses TRBV5-1 and TRBJ2-5, with 7 bases that match TRBD2. Unmatched junction bases numbered 4, after V lost 2 bases and J lost 0 bases. The CDR3 has 15 residues. Germline lookup yields CDR1 SGHRS and CDR2 YFSETQ. CDR3 sequence: CASSFDGGYQETQYF. The DNA of the CDR3 is TGCGCCAGCAGCTTCGACGGGGGGTACCAAGAGACCCAGTACTTC.